This T cell receptor beta chain was captured by sequencing in a study of read filtering for tumor transcriptome and immune sequencing. From 400 to 450 ng of RNA, a library with molecular barcoded alpha/delta and beta/gamma adaptors was made. Each CDR3 protein is one row after TCRdb ran MiXCR on the reads. The sample contains roughly 35,000 distinct CDR3 sequences, roughly an eighth of which appear only once. This clonotype was detected many times. This sequence originates from a donor over 35 with multiple myeloma. The sequencing sample was made of a population of CD138-negative cells sorted from bone marrow.

CDR3 protein: CAWSVQAGSTDTQYF. The CDR3 DNA reads TGTGCCTGGAGTGTACAAGCGGGTAGCACAGATACGCAGTATTTT. The V gene is TRBV30, the J gene TRBJ2-3, with D maybe TRBD2 (6 bases). This CDR3 contains 15 residues. V lost 0 bases to trimming and J lost 0 bases, with 10 bases between them. The germline gives CDR1 GTSNPN, CDR2 SVGIG (reference sequence).